One sample yielded the 3 T cell receptor gamma chains listed below, sequenced in a study of Vδ1+ human thymocytes. RNA was extracted from the cells and then reverse transcribed. The CDR3 regions were amplified by multiplex PCR from V-gene primers to a constant-region primer. TCRdb re-called the multiplex PCR reads with CATT. This repertoire shows tens of thousands of gamma-chain clones, 20% found once; its top ten account for approximately 1.9%. Their antigens remain unidentified. General study findings and limits: Highly polyclonal TRG and TRD repertoires with Gaussian CDR3 length distributions appeared in thymus.

Source material: Vdelta1+ gamma-delta thymocytes from the thymus. Subset denoted: FACS-sorted CD3+ TCRalphabeta- TCRVdelta1+ TCRVdelta2- thymocytes. All receptors derive from a boy less than two years old who had congenital heart surgery.

In this sample, this clone turned up a few times. The sample carries other DNA sequences with the same CDR3. This chain joins TRGV2 and TRGJ1 or TRGJ2. V was pared by 0 bases and J by 5 bases, with 4 bases of the junction left unmatched. This CDR3 contains 13 residues. Germline-derived CDR1 and CDR2 are EGSNGY and YDSYNSKV. The CDR3 spells CATWDGLDYKKLF. For the CDR3, the DNA is TGTGCCACCTGGGACGGGCTCGATTATAAGAAACTCTTT.

This clone has a handful of counts. This could be a read error, since a much larger clone is one nucleotide away. V and J are TRGV2 and TRGJ1 or TRGJ2. The CDR3 loop spans 13 amino acids. Germline V CDR1 and CDR2: EGSNGY, YDSYNSKV. CDR3 region: CATWDGPYYKELF. The CDR3 coding sequence is TGTGCCACCTGGGACGGGCCTTATTATAAGGAACTCTTT.

This clone was seen more than once but under ten times. A much larger clonotype is one base distant, so this may be a read error. The chain recombines TRGV8 with TRGJ1 or TRGJ2. This CDR3 region has 12 residues. The V gene's germline CDR1 is VENAVY and CDR2 YDSYNSRV. V lost 3 bases to trimming and J lost 5 bases; unmatched junction nucleotides: 4. This chain's CDR3 is CATWDAHYKKLF. In DNA, the CDR3 is TGTGCCACCTGGGATGCGCATTATAAGAAACTCTTT.